Each of the 15 T cell receptor beta chains below was sequenced from the same sample in a study of T-cell reconstitution after alpha-beta-depleted transplantation in children. Unique molecular identifiers tagged the TCRbeta library. TCRdb re-called the PCR reads through MiXCR, storing one row per CDR3 protein. The sample gives about 610,000 distinct CDR3 sequences, over 9.5% of which show up once; less than 5% is in the top ten. This material consisted of PBMCs from the stem cell graft donor, taken from the stem cell graft. Source of these receptors: a human donor who donated a stem cell graft to a child with acute myeloid leukemia.

This clonotype appeared many times. The chain combines TRBV12-3 or TRBV12-4 with TRBJ2-7, with TRBD1 identical over 7 bases. The CDR3 extends over 16 amino acids. Trimming removed 3 bases from V and 2 bases from J; junction bases left unmatched: 10. The CDR3 DNA follows: TGTGCCAGCAGTTTGAATCCCCGACAGGGTGCCTACGAGCAGTACTTC. Protein: CASSLNPRQGAYEQYF.

Ten or more counts support this clonotype. The chain uses TRBV6-2 or TRBV6-3 and TRBJ2-1; tentative D call: TRBD2 (5 bases). CDR3 length equals 16 residues. Germline V gene lookup returns CDR1 MNHEY and CDR2 SVGEGT. Trimming took 3 bases from V and 1 from J, leaving 13 bases between them. The CDR3 loop reads CASSYPGVGSYNEQFF. CDR3 in DNA: TGTGCCAGCAGTTATCCCGGGGTGGGGTCCTACAATGAGCAGTTCTTC.

This clonotype was seen more than once but under ten times. The chain recombines TRBV25-1 with TRBJ1-6; D is possibly TRBD1 (6 bases). The CDR3 sequence is 13 residues long. CDR1 and CDR2 from the germline V gene are MGHDK and SYGVNS. The ends were cut back, 4 bases at V and 7 bases at J, with 8 bases in the middle. CDR3 bases: TGTGCCAGCAGTGGGACAGTCAATTCACCCCTCCACTTT. This codes for CASSGTVNSPLHF.

The chain carries TRBV7-2 and TRBJ2-2; D may be TRBD1 (5 bases). The CDR3 is 14 residues long. The germline V gene has CDR1 SGHTA and CDR2 FQGNSA. V was pared by 2 bases and J by 5 bases, with 9 bases between. The CDR3 is CASSLFRETGELFF. The DNA for the CDR3 is TGTGCCAGCAGCTTATTCAGGGAAACCGGGGAGCTGTTTTTT.

This clonotype was counted a few times. CDR3 in DNA: TGTGCCAGCAGTGGACCGGCTGGGGCCAACGTCCTGACTTTC. This sequence encodes CASSGPAGANVLTF. The chain carries TRBV12-3 or TRBV12-4 and TRBJ2-6; D uncertain. This CDR3 spans 14 amino acids. The germline V and J ends were trimmed by 5 bases and 2 bases, with 7 bases remaining between them.

This clonotype was counted between two and nine times. The CDR3 does not close with the conserved phenylalanine or tryptophan, likely indicating a read error. The chain uses TRBV7-8 and TRBJ1-3; perhaps TRBD1 as D (6 bases). Germline V gene data show CDR1 as SGHVS and CDR2 as FQNEAQ. The CDR3 extends over 15 amino acids. V was cut by 5 bases and J by 4 bases, with 15 bases left in between. CDR3: CASSPGTGSGNTIYY. The DNA for the CDR3 is TGTGCCAGCAGCCCCGGCACAGGGTCAGGAAACACCATATATTAT.

The table lists this clonotype with many counts. This chain connects TRBV9 to TRBJ2-3, with TRBD2 as a possible D gene (5 bases). The ends were cut back, 4 bases at V and 2 bases at J, with 14 bases in the middle. The germline V gene has CDR1 SGDLS and CDR2 YYNGEE. The CDR3 loop spans 15 amino acids. The CDR3 reads CASSPRTGITDTQYF. The CDR3 DNA follows: TGTGCCAGCAGCCCTCGGACGGGAATCACAGATACGCAGTATTTT.

This clonotype was detected a few times. The chain carries TRBV11-3 and TRBJ2-1; D may be TRBD2 (5 bases). The V end was cut by 1 base, the J end by 5 bases, with 9 bases between. CDR1 is SGHNT, CDR2 YENEEA, per germline. CDR3 length equals 14 residues. The CDR3 DNA is TGTGCCAGCAGCTTAGCCGGGATTCACAATGAGCAGTTCTTC. Translation: CASSLAGIHNEQFF.

In this sample, this clonotype turned up a few times. The chain is built from TRBV5-1 and TRBJ1-5, with unresolved D. The CDR3 has 13 residues. The germline CDR1 and CDR2 sequences are SGHRS and YFSETQ. Trimming took 2 bases from V and 5 from J, leaving 8 bases between them. CDR3 in amino acids: CASSFFPDQPQHF. DNA of the CDR3: TGCGCCAGCAGCTTCTTCCCCGATCAGCCCCAGCATTTT.

This clonotype was seen only a few times. The chain links TRBV7-2 to TRBJ2-2; possibly TRBD1 for D (5 bases). The CDR3 covers 13 residues. V was trimmed by 9 bases and J by 0 bases, leaving 8 bases between them. Germline CDR1 reads SGHTA; CDR2 reads FQGNSA. CDR3 protein: CASLQANTGELFF. In DNA form, the CDR3 reads TGTGCCAGTCTACAGGCGAACACCGGGGAGCTGTTTTTT. Drawing the rest from reference TRBV7-2 and TRBJ2-2, the complete variable domain is GAGVSQSPSNKVTEKGKDVELRCDPISGHTALYWYRQSLGQGLEFLIYFQGNSAPDKSGLPSDRFSAERTGGSVSTLTIQRTQQEDSAVYLCASLQANTGELFFGEGSRLTVL.

This clonotype was counted between two and nine times. The V gene is TRBV7-2, the J gene TRBJ1-5; D possibly corresponds to TRBD1 (6 bases). V gave up 1 base and J gave up 2 bases, with 18 bases separating them. CDR1 and CDR2 (germline): SGHTA, FQGNSA. The length of the CDR3 is 18 residues. The DNA for the CDR3 is TGTGCCAGCAGCTTAGTGCCCTCCGGGGGGCTCGGCAATCAGCCCCAGCATTTT. As protein: CASSLVPSGGLGNQPQHF.

This clonotype was seen at least ten times. The V gene is TRBV6-6, the J gene TRBJ2-4; D not certain. Trimming stripped 6 bases from V and 5 bases from J, with 5 bases between. The germline V gene encodes CDR1 MNHNY and CDR2 SVGAGI (reference sequence). The CDR3 has 11 amino acids. The CDR3 bases are TGTGCCAGCAGGCTCCAAAACATTCAGTACTTC. As protein: CASRLQNIQYF.

The V and J genes are TRBV15 and TRBJ2-6; tentatively, D is TRBD2 (5 bases). Germline V gene lookup returns CDR1 LNHNV and CDR2 YYDKDF (reference sequence). V shed 1 base and J shed 2 bases, with 21 bases lying between them. CDR3 length: 20 amino acids. The chain's CDR3 is CATSRAPLSGLTTGANVLTF. As DNA, the CDR3 is TGTGCCACCAGCAGAGCCCCCTTGTCGGGGTTAACTACTGGGGCCAACGTCCTGACTTTC.

This clonotype has more than one count but fewer than ten. This chain joins TRBV7-9 and TRBJ2-5; 7 bases agree with TRBD1. V gave up 4 bases and J gave up 2 bases; unmatched junction bases: 7. Germline CDR1 and CDR2: SEHNR and FQNEAQ (reference sequence). The CDR3 consists of 15 residues. CDR3 sequence: CASSSQTGLQETQYF. The CDR3 DNA is TGTGCCAGCAGCTCTCAGACAGGGCTTCAAGAGACCCAGTACTTC.

This clonotype was counted many times. The CDR3 DNA is TGTGCCAGCAACCACGGACAGTCAAAAGCTAACTATGGCTACACCTTC. It specifies CASNHGQSKANYGYTF. The V and J genes are TRBV3-1 and TRBJ1-2; tentative D call: TRBD1 (6 bases). CDR3 size: 16 residues. V lost 7 bases and J lost 0, with 18 bases in between. Germline V gene lookup returns CDR1 LGHDT and CDR2 YNNKEL (reference sequence).